This entry lists 15 T cell receptor beta chains sequenced from one sample in a study of cytomegalovirus exposure and HLA in healthy donors. The PCR was carried out with 60 Vbeta primers and 13 Jbeta primers. The method was immunoSEQ multiplex PCR; TCRdb's version includes in-frame clones alone and lacks a portion of them. The table has approximately 150,000 clones, roughly three quarters seen once. The sample comprised PBMCs. All receptors derive from a woman between 35 and 50 years old in good health and CMV-seronegative.

The chain links TRBV28 to TRBJ2-1; 10 bases agree with TRBD1. J lost 9 bases, V lost 7 bases, and 21 bases had no gene match. Germline V gives CDR1 MDHEN, CDR2 SYDVKM. The CDR3 sequence is 18 residues long. CDR3 in amino acids: CASTIVPGQGTGMGEQFF. CDR3 coding DNA: TGTGCCAGCACCATCGTCCCGGGACAGGGGACAGGTATGGGTGAGCAGTTCTTC.

The J gene is TRBJ2-7, the V gene TRBV6-1; 9 bases are shared with TRBD2. V trimming: 6 bases; J trimming: 1 base; junction bases outside the gene matches: 7. The V gene's germline CDR1 is MNHNS and CDR2 SASEGT. The CDR3 sequence is 15 residues long. The CDR3 DNA is TGTGCCAGCAGCAATAGCGGGAGTATTTCCTACGAGCAGTACTTC. Its protein is CASSNSGSISYEQYF.

This clone has just a few counts. The chain has TRBV27 and TRBJ2-2; D not certain. V lost 5 bases and J 4 bases, leaving 8 bases between the germline ends. The germline CDR1 and CDR2 sequences are MNHEY and SMNVEV (reference sequence). The length of the CDR3 is 13 residues. The CDR3 loop is CASSASGTGELFF. CDR3 DNA: TGTGCCAGCAGTGCCTCGGGCACCGGGGAGCTGTTTTTT.

The chain has TRBV30 and TRBJ2-1, with a tentative D call TRBD1 (6 bases). Germline CDR1 is GTSNPN and CDR2 is SVGIG (reference sequence). The CDR3 runs 13 residues. The V end was cut by 4 bases, the J end by 6 bases, with 13 bases between. Here the CDR3 reads CAWTGQLTNEQFF. The CDR3, as DNA: TGTGCCTGGACGGGACAACTAACCAATGAGCAGTTCTTC.

The chain has TRBV20-1 and TRBJ2-1; possible D gene TRBD1, 5 bases. This CDR3 contains 11 residues. The V end lost 6 bases, the J end lost 5 bases, and 8 bases lay between the germline ends. Germline assignment: CDR1 DFQATT and CDR2 SNEGSKA (reference sequence). The CDR3 here is CSAQTDNEQFF. CDR3 DNA: TGCAGTGCCCAGACAGACAATGAGCAGTTCTTC.

The chain recombines TRBV11-2 with TRBJ1-2, with a weak D call TRBD1 (5 bases). The germline V and J ends were trimmed by 1 base and 2 bases, with 14 bases remaining between them. The length of the CDR3 is 16 residues. From germline, CDR1 is SGHAT and CDR2 FQNNGV. The CDR3 nucleotides are TGTGCCAGCAGCTTAGGTCTTCCCGCAGGGAACTATGGCTACACCTTC. Residues: CASSLGLPAGNYGYTF.

The CDR3 reads CASSLIPMNTEAFF. The CDR3 DNA reads TGTGCCAGCAGCTTAATTCCAATGAACACTGAAGCTTTCTTT. The chain combines TRBV7-3 with TRBJ1-1; D not resolved. Germline lookup yields CDR1 SGHTA and CDR2 FQGTGA. Trimming removed 1 base from V and 0 bases from J, with 6 bases in between. The CDR3 runs to 14 residues.

The V and J genes are TRBV5-4 and TRBJ2-7; 11 positions match TRBD2. J lost 4 bases, V lost 4 bases, and 7 bases had no gene match. The CDR3 totals 15 residues. CDR1 is SGHNT, CDR2 YYREEE, per germline (reference sequence). The DNA for the CDR3 is TGTGCCAGCAGCCCCTTGACTAGCGGGGAATACGAGCAGTACTTC. The encoded protein is CASSPLTSGEYEQYF.

This sequence joins TRBV5-8 and TRBJ2-3; TRBD1 matches at 10 bases. With V trimmed by 4 bases and J by 4 bases, 9 bases remained unmatched. Per germline, CDR1 SGHTS and CDR2 YDEGEE. The CDR3 covers 16 residues. CDR3 coding DNA: TGTGCCAGCAGCCGGGGCGGGACAGGGGAGGCAGATACGCAGTATTTT. It encodes CASSRGGTGEADTQYF.

In this sample, this clone turned up once. The rearrangement uses TRBV18 and TRBJ1-5, with 10 bases identical to TRBD1. With V trimmed by 6 bases and J by 2 bases, 13 bases remained unmatched. This CDR3 has 18 amino acids. Germline V gives CDR1 KGHSH, CDR2 LQKENI. The CDR3 here is CASSSYRQGALGNQPQHF. CDR3 nucleotides: TGTGCCAGCTCCTCCTATAGACAGGGGGCCCTGGGCAATCAGCCCCAGCATTTT.

Written as DNA, the CDR3 is TGTGCCAGCAGCTTGGCTAGCGGGGGAGGGTACGAGCAGTACTTC. Protein sequence: CASSLASGGGYEQYF. The rearrangement joins TRBV11-3 to TRBJ2-5; TRBD2 matches 10 bases. Gene TRBJ2-7 matches the end of the DNA better, so the J call may be wrong. CDR3 length equals 15 residues. Germline assignment: CDR1 SGHNT and CDR2 YENEEA.

This CDR3 reads CASSSPSGENTGELFF. For the CDR3, the DNA is TGTGCCAGCAGTTCGCCTAGCGGGGAAAACACCGGGGAGCTGTTTTTT. The chain employs TRBV6-6 and TRBJ2-2, with 9 bases fitting TRBD2. Looked up from germline, CDR1 is MNHNY and CDR2 is SVGAGI (reference sequence). The junction had 5 bases not matched to a gene; V was cut back by 4 bases and J by 2 bases. The CDR3 contains 16 residues.

This chain joins TRBV5-4 and TRBJ2-1; 8 bases line up with TRBD2. After removal of 6 bases from V and 10 bases from J, the junction contained 18 bases not matched to a gene. Germline V gives CDR1 SGHNT, CDR2 YYREEE (reference sequence). The CDR3 loop spans 16 amino acids. The CDR3 spells CASTQAGTRSIGEQFF. The CDR3 DNA sequence: TGTGCCAGCACCCAGGCGGGGACTAGGAGTATTGGGGAGCAGTTCTTC.

The V and J genes are TRBV21-1 and TRBJ2-7; the D call of TRBD2 is as the table states it, not checked on the DNA. TRBV21-1 is a recognized pseudogene. The CDR3 length is 14 residues. The CDR3 loop reads CASSPGLVVYEQYF. CDR3 nucleotides: TGTGCCAGCAGCCCGGGACTAGTGGTATACGAGCAGTACTTC.

The chain carries TRBV7-2 and TRBJ2-5; 7 positions agree with TRBD1. Germline V lookup: CDR1 SGHTA, CDR2 FQGNSA. CDR3 length equals 14 residues. J gave up 3 bases and V 5 bases, and 6 bases lay outside the gene matches. CDR3 region: CASSRDSQKETQYF. Here the CDR3 DNA reads TGTGCCAGCAGCCGGGACAGCCAAAAAGAGACCCAGTACTTC.